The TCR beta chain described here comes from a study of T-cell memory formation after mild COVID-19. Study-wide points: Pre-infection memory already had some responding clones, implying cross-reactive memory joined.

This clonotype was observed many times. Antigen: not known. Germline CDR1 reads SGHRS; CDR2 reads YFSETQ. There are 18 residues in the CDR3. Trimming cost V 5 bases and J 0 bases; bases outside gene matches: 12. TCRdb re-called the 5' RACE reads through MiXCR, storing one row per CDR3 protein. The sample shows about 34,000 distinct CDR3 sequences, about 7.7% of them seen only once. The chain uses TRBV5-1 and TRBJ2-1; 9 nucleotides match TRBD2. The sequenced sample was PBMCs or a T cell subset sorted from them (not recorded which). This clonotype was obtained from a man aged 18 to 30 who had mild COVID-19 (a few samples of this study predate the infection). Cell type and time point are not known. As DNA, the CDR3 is TGCGCCAGCAGGCCCCCCGTTAGCGGGGGAAGCTCCTACAATGAGCAGTTCTTC. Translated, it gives CASRPPVSGGSSYNEQFF.